The 5 T cell receptor beta chains in this list originate from one sample, sequenced in a study of glioma-infiltrating T cells. TCR alpha and beta CDR3 regions were amplified from RNA using iRepertoire nested multiplex PCR. TCRdb passed the multiplex PCR reads through MiXCR, listing each CDR3 protein once. The top ten clones hold 28% of a sample with hundreds of distinct CDR3 sequences, 25% to 30% of them seen once. The sample taken for sequencing was glioma tissue, nonneoplastic brain tissue, or PBMCs (not recorded which). Receptors originate from a human donor with low-grade glioma or glioblastoma, undergoing nonglioma brain surgery, or in good health (not recorded which).

This clonotype has a handful of counts. This may stem from a read error, because a much larger clone lies one nucleotide away. Found in a library prepared for alpha chains, this beta chain is an off-target read, and its abundance has little meaning. The chain employs TRBV27 and TRBJ2-3; 10 bases map to TRBD1. This CDR3 region has 16 residues. The trim removed 5 bases at V and 4 bases at J, leaving 9 bases unmatched. The germline V gene has CDR1 MNHEY and CDR2 SMNVEV (reference sequence). CDR3 in amino acids: CASSGDRTGGSDTQYF. The CDR3 DNA reads as TGTGCCAGCAGTGGTGATCGGACAGGGGGGTCAGATACGCAGTATTTT.

About this clonotype: Because the library targeted alpha chains, this beta chain is an off-target read whose size means little. The rearrangement links TRBV5-1 to TRBJ1-6; TRBD1 is a possible D gene (5 bases). The V gene's germline CDR1 is SGHRS and CDR2 YFSETQ. This CDR3 is built from 16 residues. Between the trimmed V and J ends, which lost 8 bases and 6 bases, there was a span of 21 bases. Written as DNA, the CDR3 is TGCGCCAGTACCAAAGAGACAGTGGACGTTAATTCACCCCTCCACTTT. Translating it yields CASTKETVDVNSPLHF.

For this clonotype: This beta chain is a stray sequence in a library constructed for alpha chains; its clone size is not meaningful. The chain is built from TRBV12-3 or TRBV12-4 and TRBJ2-5; no reliable D call. V was clipped by 6 bases and J by 0 bases, with 17 bases between them. CDR3 length: 16 amino acids. In DNA form, the CDR3 reads TGTGCCAGCAGACCCTCGTTGAAGTCTTACCAAGAGACCCAGTACTTC. It encodes CASRPSLKSYQETQYF.

Relative to its sample, this clonotype is large. In a library made to pick up alpha chains, this beta chain is a stray read with a size that means little. This sequence joins TRBV6-2 or TRBV6-3 and TRBJ2-3; unclear D gene. Trimming shortened V by 8 bases and J by 1 base, and 16 bases separated the two germline ends. The CDR3 has 15 amino acids. Per the germline V gene, CDR1 is MNHEY and CDR2 is SVGEGT. The CDR3 sequence is CASSPAGSRTDTQYF. Written as DNA, the CDR3 is TGTGCCAGCTCCCCGGCCGGTTCGCGCACAGATACGCAGTATTTT.

Remarks on this clonotype: This beta chain is a stray sequence in a library constructed for alpha chains; its clone size is not meaningful. The chain links TRBV19 to TRBJ2-3; possible D gene TRBD1, 6 bases. The V gene's germline CDR1 is LNHDA and CDR2 SQIVND (reference sequence). The CDR3 covers 15 residues. Trimming pared 3 bases from V and 1 base from J, leaving 11 bases between. The CDR3: CASSIGTRRTDTQYF. Written as DNA, the CDR3 is TGTGCCAGTAGTATTGGGACACGCCGCACAGATACGCAGTATTTT.